This TCR beta chain is from a study of T cell repertoires in cytomegalovirus infection. Overall study: Recently identified HLA-C-restricted CMV epitopes and well-studied HLA-B-restricted CMV epitopes were used by the study.

There are many counts of this clonotype. Its antigen is as yet unknown. TCRdb itself ran the reads through MiXCR, one entry per CDR3 protein. Of about 310,000 distinct CDR3 sequences in the sample, 20% to 25% were seen once. In germline, CDR1 is SNHLY, CDR2 FYNNEI. The V end lost 4 bases, the J end lost 1 base, and 13 bases lay between the germline ends. The CDR3 has 16 amino acids. The receptor was derived from a human donor in good health (CMV status not recorded). Some clones in this sample may be carry-over from other donors' samples. This rearrangement joins TRBV2 to TRBJ2-2; D is uncertain. The source was cultured PBMCs, collected from culture after CMV antigen stimulation. The CDR3 DNA reads TGTGCCAGCAGTGCACGAAGGTTAGGGAACACCGGGGAGCTGTTTTTT. Protein: CASSARRLGNTGELFF. The complete variable domain, with remaining parts taken from reference TRBV2 and TRBJ2-2, reads EPEVTQTPSHQVTQMGQEVILRCVPISNHLYFYWYRQILGQKVEFLVSFYNNEISEKSEIFDDQFSVERPDGSNFTLKIRSTKLEDSAMYFCASSARRLGNTGELFFGEGSRLTVL.